These T cell receptor beta chains were read from a single sample in a study of blood T cell repertoires in COVID-19. Profiling relied on immunoSEQ multiplex PCR, and the TCRdb table lists in-frame clones only, not all of them. The sample shows tens of thousands of clones, around 86% of them seen only once. Sequenced sample: peripheral blood. The origin of the receptors is a human donor with active COVID-19. The donor label of this sample is uncertain. Each CDR3 is given with its conserved first and last residue. A D gene is named only where the DNA matches it firmly. Size is omitted from some rows. Given values are once, few, many or a class for expanded clones.

V	J	size	D	length	DNA	CDR3
TRBV5-4	TRBJ2-3	-	TRBD2	15	TGTGCCAGCAGATCGAGGGCTAGCGGAACAGATACGCAGTATTTT	CASRSRASGTDTQYF
TRBV28	TRBJ1-4	-	-	14	TGTGCCAGCAGTTTGTCGAGGGGAGGGGAAAAACTGTTTTTT	CASSLSRGGEKLFF
TRBV10-3	TRBJ2-1	-	-	15	TGTGCCATCACCGACTCGACAAGGAGGCCCAATGAGCAGTTCTTC	CAITDSTRRPNEQFF
TRBV6-5	TRBJ1-6	-	-	13	TGTGCCAGCAGTTACAGGGGGAATTCACCCCTCCACTTT	CASSYRGNSPLHF
TRBV14	TRBJ2-3	few	TRBD1	16	TGTGCCAGCAGCCAAGGTCCGGGACAGGGGGCGACGAAGCAGTATTTT	CASSQGPGQGATKQYF
TRBV18	TRBJ2-3	-	TRBD1	17	TGTGCCAGCTCACCCGTAATGACAGGGCCCCCCGCAGATACGCAGTATTTT	CASSPVMTGPPADTQYF
TRBV2	TRBJ1-1	-	-	13	TGTGCCAGCAGGGCCGAAGTGAACACTGAAGCTTTCTTT	CASRAEVNTEAFF
TRBV10-3	TRBJ2-7	-	TRBD2	14	TGTGCCATCAGTGACGGAACGGGAGGAGACGAGCAGTACTTC	CAISDGTGGDEQYF
TRBV7-2	TRBJ2-2	-	TRBD2	15	TGTGCCAGCAGATACCGACTAGCGGGGACCGGGGAGCTGTTTTTT	CASRYRLAGTGELFF
TRBV5-8	TRBJ1-1	-	-	14	TGTGCCAGCAGCCGGTGGGGCGTGTACACTGAAGCTTTCTTT	CASSRWGVYTEAFF
TRBV4-1	TRBJ2-5	-	TRBD2	17	TGCGCCAGCAGCCAACCTCCAGCGGGGGGGTACCAAGAGACCCAGTACTTC	CASSQPPAGGYQETQYF
TRBV19	TRBJ2-3	-	-	13	TGTGCCAGTAGTATAGTGGCGGGCGATACGCAGTATTTT	CASSIVAGDTQYF
TRBV5-1	TRBJ2-7	-	TRBD1	14	TGCGCCAGCAGATCGACAGGGGACACCTACGAGCAGTACTTC	CASRSTGDTYEQYF
TRBV7-7	TRBJ2-1	-	-	13	TGTGCTAGCAGCTTGGAGCTAGCCAATGAGCAGTTCTTC	CASSLELANEQFF
TRBV29-1	TRBJ2-3	-	TRBD1	14	TGCAGCGTAGCGACAGGGGGCAACACAGATACGCAGTATTTT	CSVATGGNTDTQYF
TRBV9	TRBJ2-5	-	-	14	TGTGCCAGCAGCGTGCAGGCCCTTCCAGAGACCCAGTACTTC	CASSVQALPETQYF
TRBV2	TRBJ2-5	-	-	14	TGTGCCAGCAGTGATTTTGAACCCAGAGAGACCCAGTACTTC	CASSDFEPRETQYF
TRBV9	TRBJ2-7	-	-	13	TGTCCCGACCAGGCCCTAGCCCTAATCGAGCAGTACTTC	CPDQALALIEQYF
TRBV7-2	TRBJ1-2	-	TRBD1	14	TGTGCCAGCAGCTTAGTCCGACAGGGCTATGGCTACACCTTC	CASSLVRQGYGYTF
TRBV5-1	TRBJ1-5	-	TRBD1	15	TGCGCCAGCAGCTTGGAAGGGGGCGTAAGGCAGCCCCAGCATTTT	CASSLEGGVRQPQHF
TRBV9	TRBJ1-6	once	TRBD1	15	TGTGCCAGCAGCACTGGACAGGGGAGTAATTCACCCCTCCACTTT	CASSTGQGSNSPLHF
TRBV12-5	TRBJ1-5	-	-	15	TGTGCTAGTGGTTCCTACCCACAGACAAATCAGCCCCAGCATTTT	CASGSYPQTNQPQHF
TRBV19	TRBJ1-1	-	-	14	TGTGCCAGTAGTATTCAGACACTCTACACTGAAGCTTTCTTT	CASSIQTLYTEAFF
TRBV24-1	TRBJ2-5	-	-	13	TGTGCCACCAGTAGAACAGTCCAAGAGACCCAGTACTTC	CATSRTVQETQYF
TRBV2	TRBJ1-4	-	TRBD1	15	TGTGCCAGCAGTTTGAGACAGGGGAGGGGTGAAAAACTGTTTTTT	CASSLRQGRGEKLFF
TRBV5-1	TRBJ1-5	-	TRBD1	17	TGCGCCAGCAGCCCCGGGACAGGGGGTGTAGGCAATCAGCCCCAGCATTTT	CASSPGTGGVGNQPQHF
TRBV28	TRBJ1-1	-	TRBD1	16	TGTGCCAGCAGTTTAATTACAGGGGGCTTCGGCACTGAAGCTTTCTTT	CASSLITGGFGTEAFF
TRBV6-5	TRBJ2-1	-	TRBD1	13	TGTGCCAGCAGGAGGACAGGGACCAATGAGCAGTTCTTC	CASRRTGTNEQFF
TRBV6-5	TRBJ1-2	once	-	14	TGTGCCAGCAGTTACTCGGGACAACCCTATGGCTACACCTTC	CASSYSGQPYGYTF
TRBV18	TRBJ1-2	-	-	16	TGTGCCAGCTCACCACCGTCTCAGAGCGATGAGGCTGGCTACACCTTC	CASSPPSQSDEAGYTF
TRBV5-4	TRBJ1-1	-	-	15	TGTGCCAGCAGACGAGACAGTGTTGAGGACACTGAAGCTTTCTTT	CASRRDSVEDTEAFF
TRBV5-1	TRBJ2-2	-	-	12	TGCGCCAGCAGCTCAAACACCGGGGAGCTGTTTTTT	CASSSNTGELFF
TRBV29-1	TRBJ1-3	-	-	14	TGCAGCGCCACTGGGGGGAGCTCTGGAAACACCATATATTTT	CSATGGSSGNTIYF
TRBV28	TRBJ2-5	-	-	16	TGTGCCAGCAGTTTACGAACGACGGGGGTGAGGAAGACCCAGTACTTC	CASSLRTTGVRKTQYF
TRBV27	TRBJ2-3	-	TRBD2	14	TGTGCCAGCAAATTAGCGGGGGTCACAGATACGCAGTATTTT	CASKLAGVTDTQYF
TRBV3-1/TRBV3-2	TRBJ1-6	-	TRBD1	16	TGTGCCTGTCAGACAGGGGACAGCCAACTCGGATCACCCCTCCACTTT	CACQTGDSQLGSPLHF